The 30 T cell receptor beta chains below come from one sample, sequenced in a study of CD8 T cells in ankylosing spondylitis. Study-level findings and limits: A TCR beta motif made of fewer than ten highly homologous variants seemed typical of ankylosing spondylitis blood.

These TCRs' antigens remain unknown. TCRdb reprocessed the 5' RACE reads via MiXCR and lists one record per CDR3 protein. The data hold roughly 700,000 distinct CDR3 sequences, with about 20% observed a single time. Sequencing input: blood, either unsorted or a sorted T cell fraction (not recorded which). The origin of the receptors is a male donor with ankylosing spondylitis.

The V and J genes are TRBV7-2 and TRBJ1-2, with D unclear. Germline V CDR1 and CDR2: SGHTA, FQGNSA. The CDR3 runs to 13 residues. V lost 3 bases, J lost 0 bases, and 5 bases lay in between. The CDR3 is CASSFTANYGYTF. The CDR3 nucleotides read TGTGCCAGCAGCTTTACGGCTAACTATGGCTACACCTTC.

In its sample, this clonotype was seen a few times. The V and J genes are TRBV6-5 and TRBJ2-1; D unclear. Per the germline V gene, CDR1 is MNHEY and CDR2 is SVGAGI. V was cut by 3 bases and J by 4 bases, with 10 bases left in between. CDR3 length: 14 residues. CDR3 sequence: CASSYDGQYNEQFF. The DNA for the CDR3 is TGTGCCAGCAGTTATGACGGGCAGTACAATGAGCAGTTCTTC.

This clonotype was seen a handful of times. J is TRBJ2-5 and V is TRBV12-3 or TRBV12-4; 9 nucleotides line up with TRBD1. The CDR3 runs to 15 residues. Trimming at V came to 8 bases and at J to 5 bases, leaving 12 bases not matched to a gene. As DNA, the CDR3 is TGTGCCAGCGGGGACAGGGTGACGCCGGAGGAGACCCAGTACTTC. It specifies CASGDRVTPEETQYF.

This clonotype was counted only a few times. This chain uses TRBV7-2 with TRBJ1-3; D is ambiguous. Germline V lookup: CDR1 SGHTA, CDR2 FQGNSA. The CDR3 runs to 16 residues. V was pared by 7 bases and J by 0 bases, with 16 bases between. CDR3: CASINPERNSGNTIYF. CDR3 coding DNA: TGTGCCAGCATCAACCCGGAACGCAACTCTGGAAACACCATATATTTT.

The chain has TRBV7-2 and TRBJ2-5, with no clear D. The CDR3 is made up of 17 amino acids. Looked up from germline, CDR1 is SGHTA and CDR2 is FQGNSA. Trimming took 1 base from V and 5 from J, leaving 20 bases between them. CDR3 in amino acids: CASSLVSSQVMSETQYF. CDR3 bases: TGTGCCAGCAGCTTAGTTTCAAGCCAGGTCATGAGCGAGACCCAGTACTTC.

This clonotype was detected a few times. The CDR3 loop reads CSVVPGGLGQPQHF. CDR3 nucleotide sequence: TGCAGCGTTGTGCCGGGGGGGTTGGGTCAGCCCCAGCATTTT. This chain joins TRBV29-1 and TRBJ1-5; maybe TRBD1 (5 bases). Germline CDR1 SQVTM, CDR2 ANQGSEA. V shed 4 bases and J shed 6 bases, with 16 bases lying between them. This CDR3 comprises 14 residues.

With regard to this clonotype: The germline gene is not matched at one end of the junction; a read error may be the cause. This rearrangement joins TRBV20-1 to TRBJ2-1; D possibly uses TRBD1 or TRBD2 (6 bases each). The CDR3 runs to 12 residues. Germline V gene data show CDR1 as DFQATT and CDR2 as SNEGSKA (reference sequence). CDR3 protein: CSAKGGPLVGIF. CDR3 in DNA: TGCAGTGCTAAGGGGGGACCCCTAGTCGGTATCTTC.

In this sample, this clonotype turned up a few times. The chain recombines TRBV18 with TRBJ2-7; D could derive from TRBD1 or TRBD2 (5 bases each). CDR1 is KGHSH, CDR2 LQKENI, per germline. V was trimmed by 3 bases and J by 6 bases, leaving 15 bases between them. The CDR3 is made up of 14 amino acids. The CDR3 DNA sequence: TGTGCCAGCTCACCCCTGGGACGGAGAAGCGAGCAGTACTTC. Translating gives CASSPLGRRSEQYF.

This clonotype was detected only a few times. This chain joins TRBV5-5 and TRBJ2-1, with 8 bases identical to TRBD2. V gave up 0 bases and J gave up 5 bases; unmatched junction bases: 4. CDR1 and CDR2 (germline): SGHKS, YYEKEE (reference sequence). The CDR3 runs to 15 residues. CDR3 DNA: TGTGCCAGCAGCTTGGGGCGGGAGGCCCACAATGAGCAGTTCTTC. Amino acids: CASSLGREAHNEQFF.

The table lists this clonotype with a count of one. Here the CDR3 reads CASSRNGGLGYEQYF. The CDR3 DNA reads TGTGCCAGCAGCCGGAACGGGGGCCTCGGCTACGAGCAGTACTTC. The genes are TRBV3-1 and TRBJ2-7, with D perhaps matching TRBD1 or TRBD2 (6 bases each). V was pared by 4 bases and J by 3 bases, with 16 bases between. Germline V lookup: CDR1 LGHDT, CDR2 YNNKEL (reference sequence). The CDR3 spans 15 residues.

The J gene is TRBJ2-1, the V gene TRBV2; no firm D call. This CDR3 is 13 amino acids long. V lost 4 bases and J 6 bases, leaving 10 bases between the germline ends. Germline V gene data show CDR1 as SNHLY and CDR2 as FYNNEI. CDR3 sequence (DNA): TGTGCCAGCAGTGGCCATCCGGGCAATGAGCAGTTCTTC. It encodes CASSGHPGNEQFF.

The genes are TRBV7-2 and TRBJ2-7, with TRBD2 identical over 9 bases. CDR3 length: 15 amino acids. With 4 bases clipped from V and 7 bases from J, the junction kept 11 bases outside the gene matches. CDR1 is SGHTA and CDR2 is FQGNSA in the germline V gene. The CDR3 loop is CASSWAGGQGEEQYF. As DNA, the CDR3 is TGTGCCAGCAGCTGGGCGGGGGGGCAGGGAGAAGAGCAGTACTTC.

This chain connects TRBV5-1 to TRBJ1-1; D is unclear. Trimming took 4 bases from V and 4 from J, leaving 17 bases between them. CDR1 is SGHRS and CDR2 is YFSETQ in the germline V gene. The CDR3 runs 15 residues. CDR3 region: CASSLDNLGSTEAFF. The CDR3 nucleotides read TGCGCCAGCAGCCTTGACAACTTGGGGAGCACTGAAGCTTTCTTT.

The chain employs TRBV5-1 and TRBJ1-1; the D is unclear. The CDR3 loop spans 13 amino acids. V was pared by 6 bases and J by 0 bases, with 9 bases between. Germline V lookup: CDR1 SGHRS, CDR2 YFSETQ. CDR3 amino acids: CASKEVVNTEAFF. CDR3 DNA: TGCGCCAGCAAGGAGGTAGTGAACACTGAAGCTTTCTTT.

This rearrangement joins TRBV27 to TRBJ1-2; 7 nucleotides line up with TRBD1. Germline V gives CDR1 MNHEY, CDR2 SMNVEV (reference sequence). Unmatched junction bases numbered 13, after V lost 4 bases and J lost 5 bases. CDR3 length: 16 residues. CDR3 loop: CASSSGQASLAYGYTF. DNA of the CDR3: TGTGCCAGCAGTTCCGGACAGGCCTCACTCGCTTATGGCTACACCTTC.

This clonotype was picked up a small number of times. V is TRBV20-1 and J is TRBJ1-1; TRBD1 might be the D (5 bases). Germline lookup yields CDR1 DFQATT and CDR2 SNEGSKA (reference sequence). V lost 6 bases, J lost 1 base, and 12 bases lay in between. The CDR3 is 13 amino acids. CDR3 sequence (DNA): TGCAGTGCCGAGAGAGGACAGAACACTGAAGCTTTCTTT. Residues: CSAERGQNTEAFF.

A word on this clonotype: The junction departs from germline at one end; a sequencing error may be responsible. V is TRBV6-5 and J is TRBJ1-3; D gene uncertain. This CDR3 region has 12 residues. In germline, CDR1 is MNHEY, CDR2 SVGAGI. The CDR3 spells CASSRPGNTIYF. The CDR3 coding sequence is TGTGCCAGCAGTCGCCCTGGTAACACCATATATTTT.

The genes are TRBV24-1 and TRBJ2-1; D is perhaps TRBD1 (6 bases). Per germline, CDR1 KGHDR and CDR2 SFDVKD. With 9 bases removed from V and 5 bases from J, the gap between germline ends came to 16 bases. This CDR3 region has 14 residues. DNA for the CDR3: TGTGCCACCCGAGCAGGGGTTGTGAACAATGAGCAGTTCTTC. This codes for CATRAGVVNNEQFF.

This clonotype showed up many times. V gene TRBV15 combines with J gene TRBJ2-1; either TRBD1 or TRBD2 may fit D (5 bases each). The V end was cut by 3 bases, the J end by 8 bases, with 14 bases between. In germline, CDR1 is LNHNV, CDR2 YYDKDF (reference sequence). The CDR3 runs to 14 residues. The CDR3 spells CATSRGDKNDEQFF. Here the CDR3 DNA reads TGTGCCACCAGCAGGGGGGATAAGAACGATGAGCAGTTCTTC.

This clonotype was recorded a few times. The chain carries TRBV12-3 or TRBV12-4 and TRBJ1-3; D is possibly TRBD1 (5 bases). This CDR3 has 15 amino acids. The germline V and J ends were trimmed by 5 bases and 5 bases, with 16 bases remaining between them. CDR3 in amino acids: CASSGWQGGRNTIYF. In DNA, the CDR3 is TGTGCCAGCAGTGGGTGGCAGGGAGGACGAAACACCATATATTTT.

There are a few counts of this clonotype. V is TRBV29-1 and J is TRBJ2-1, with 10 bases identical to TRBD2. Germline loops: CDR1 SQVTM, CDR2 ANQGSEA. The J segment lost 8 bases and the V segment lost 2 bases, leaving 12 bases of the junction unmatched. This CDR3 is 16 amino acids long. This CDR3 reads CSVELAGEARSHEQFF. The CDR3 bases are TGCAGCGTTGAACTAGCGGGAGAAGCAAGGAGCCATGAGCAGTTCTTC.

This clonotype has more than one count but fewer than ten. The V and J genes are TRBV20-1 and TRBJ2-7; D gene uncertain. The V end lost 3 bases, the J end lost 4 bases, and 10 bases lay between the germline ends. CDR1 and CDR2 (germline): DFQATT, SNEGSKA (reference sequence). This CDR3 has 12 residues. In nucleotides, the CDR3 is TGCAGTGCTAGCTTGAGGAGTTACGAGCAGTACTTC. Protein product: CSASLRSYEQYF.

This clonotype was seen more than once but under ten times. This chain joins TRBV20-1 and TRBJ2-3, with 10 positions matching TRBD2. The CDR3 totals 16 residues. CDR1 and CDR2 from the germline V gene are DFQATT and SNEGSKA (reference sequence). V gave up 0 bases and J gave up 6 bases; unmatched junction bases: 9. CDR3 loop: CSARDWTSGVGDTQYF. CDR3 nucleotide sequence: TGCAGTGCTAGAGATTGGACTAGCGGAGTCGGCGATACGCAGTATTTT.

This clonotype was seen a few times. V and J are TRBV7-6 and TRBJ2-3; TRBD2 might be the D (6 bases). V lost 0 bases and J lost 4, with 11 bases in between. The CDR3 covers 15 residues. The germline CDR1 and CDR2 sequences are SGHVS and FNYEAQ. CDR3 loop: CASSLALVAADTQYF. CDR3 DNA sequence: TGTGCCAGCAGCTTAGCGCTGGTAGCGGCAGATACGCAGTATTTT.

This clonotype appeared a few times. The genes are TRBV5-1 and TRBJ2-7, with TRBD1 matching 7 bases. This CDR3 comprises 15 residues. V was pared by 4 bases and J by 3 bases, with 10 bases of the junction left unmatched. Germline V CDR1 and CDR2: SGHRS, YFSETQ. The CDR3 sequence: CASSPLDRAGYEQYF. CDR3 DNA: TGCGCCAGCAGCCCACTAGACAGGGCAGGCTACGAGCAGTACTTC.

The rearrangement joins TRBV12-3 or TRBV12-4 to TRBJ2-4; D is undetermined. V lost 4 bases and J 5 bases, leaving 15 bases between the germline ends. The length of the CDR3 is 15 residues. The CDR3 region has the DNA TGTGCCAGCAGTTCGAGGCAGAACAGCGAAAACATTCAGTACTTC. Translation: CASSSRQNSENIQYF.

The chain's CDR3 is CASKWGFQDYGYTF. In DNA, the CDR3 is TGTGCCAGTAAGTGGGGTTTCCAGGACTATGGCTACACCTTC. V and J are TRBV2 and TRBJ1-2; D ambiguous. The CDR3 runs 14 residues. CDR1 SNHLY and CDR2 FYNNEI come from the germline V gene. Trimming removed 9 bases at V and 3 bases at J, with 17 bases between. Full variable domain (outside the CDR3, taken from reference TRBV2 and TRBJ1-2): EPEVTQTPSHQVTQMGQEVILRCVPISNHLYFYWYRQILGQKVEFLVSFYNNEISEKSEIFDDQFSVERPDGSNFTLKIRSTKLEDSAMYFCASKWGFQDYGYTFGSGTRLTVV.

The CDR3 DNA reads TGTGCCACCAGCCCCCGCGGGGCAAGCTCCTACAATGAGCAGTTCTTC. It codes for CATSPRGASSYNEQFF. The chain is built from TRBV15 and TRBJ2-1, with a tentative D call TRBD2 (6 bases). Trimming took 5 bases from V and 0 from J, leaving 14 bases between them. The CDR3 sequence is 16 residues long. CDR1 and CDR2 (germline): LNHNV, YYDKDF (reference sequence).

This clonotype was seen only a few times. The chain combines TRBV6-2 or TRBV6-3 with TRBJ2-1; 10 bases line up with TRBD2. V dropped 3 bases and J dropped 4; count of bases not matched to a gene: 18. CDR1 MNHEY and CDR2 SVGEGT come from the germline V gene. CDR3 length: 20 residues. CDR3 loop: CASSYTATRKGLAWYNEQFF. The CDR3 DNA sequence: TGTGCCAGCAGTTATACGGCTACAAGGAAGGGACTAGCGTGGTACAATGAGCAGTTCTTC.

This clonotype was counted a few times. The chain employs TRBV12-3 or TRBV12-4 and TRBJ2-2; the D gene is possibly TRBD2 (6 bases). Trimming took off 5 bases at V and 1 base at J, with 14 bases between the two ends. This CDR3 is built from 16 residues. The CDR3 nucleotides are TGTGCCAGCAGTCCCGGGGGAGCAATGAACACCGGGGAGCTGTTTTTT. Translation gives CASSPGGAMNTGELFF.